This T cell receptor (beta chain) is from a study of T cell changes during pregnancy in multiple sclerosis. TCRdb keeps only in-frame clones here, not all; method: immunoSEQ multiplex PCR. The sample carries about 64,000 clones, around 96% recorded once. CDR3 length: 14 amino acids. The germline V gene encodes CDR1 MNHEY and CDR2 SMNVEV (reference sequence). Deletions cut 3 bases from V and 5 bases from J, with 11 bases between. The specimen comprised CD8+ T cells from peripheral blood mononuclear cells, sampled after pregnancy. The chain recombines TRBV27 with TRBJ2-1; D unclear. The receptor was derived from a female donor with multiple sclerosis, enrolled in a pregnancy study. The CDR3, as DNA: TGTGCCAGCAGTTTTGGCGGCATCAACAATGAGCAGTTCTTC. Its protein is CASSFGGINNEQFF.